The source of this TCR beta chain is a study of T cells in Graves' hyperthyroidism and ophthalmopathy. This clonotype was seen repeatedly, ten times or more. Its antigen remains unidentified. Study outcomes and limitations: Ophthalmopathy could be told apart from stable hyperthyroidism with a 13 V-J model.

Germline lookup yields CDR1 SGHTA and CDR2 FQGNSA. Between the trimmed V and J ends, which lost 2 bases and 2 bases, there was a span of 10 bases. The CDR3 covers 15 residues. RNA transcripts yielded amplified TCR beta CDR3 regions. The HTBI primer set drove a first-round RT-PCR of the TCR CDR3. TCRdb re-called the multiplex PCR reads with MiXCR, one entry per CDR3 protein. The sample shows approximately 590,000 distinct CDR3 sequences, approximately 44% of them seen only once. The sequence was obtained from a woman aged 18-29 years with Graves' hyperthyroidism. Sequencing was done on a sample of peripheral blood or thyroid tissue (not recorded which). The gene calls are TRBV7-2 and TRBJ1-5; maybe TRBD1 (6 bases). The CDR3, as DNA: TGTGCCAGCAGCTTAAGTGCAGGGGGCAATCAGCCCCAGCATTTT. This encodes CASSLSAGGNQPQHF.